These 8 T cell receptor beta chains were sequenced from one sample in a study of siplizumab effects on memory and regulatory T cells. The protocol was immunoSEQ multiplex PCR, while the TCRdb copy is restricted to in-frame clones and leaves out a portion. Seen here are approximately 120,000 clones, roughly 93% observed once, and the top ten hold 0.16%. The sample consisted of non-Treg CD4+ T cells sorted from blood. These receptors came from a human donor in good health.

The chain combines TRBV6-1 with TRBJ1-5; 9 bases match TRBD1. V shed 11 bases, J shed 7 bases, and the junction held 9 bases outside the gene matches. From germline, CDR1 is MNHNS and CDR2 SASEGT. CDR3 size: 13 residues. The CDR3 DNA follows: TGTGCCGGGGGACAGGGTAATTACCAGCCCCAGCATTTT. The encoded protein is CAGGQGNYQPQHF.

This clone was counted once. The chain has TRBV14 and TRBJ2-1, with 9 bases fitting TRBD2. V trimming: 4 bases; J trimming: 5 bases; junction bases outside the gene matches: 12. The germline V gene has CDR1 SGHDN and CDR2 FVKESK. The CDR3 has 17 amino acids. CDR3 sequence: CASSPRLAGGDHNEQFF. CDR3 DNA sequence: TGTGCCAGCAGCCCCCGTCTGGCGGGGGGGGATCACAATGAGCAGTTCTTC.

This clone was observed a single time. V is TRBV28 and J is TRBJ1-2, with 7 bases identical to TRBD1. From germline, CDR1 is MDHEN and CDR2 SYDVKM. Trimming cost V 6 bases and J 4 bases; bases outside gene matches: 11. The CDR3 has 15 amino acids. CDR3 bases: TGTGCCAGCAGATCAGGGACAGCTTTTTCCTATGGCTACACCTTC. Protein product: CASRSGTAFSYGYTF.

This sequence joins TRBV7-2 and TRBJ1-5; D perhaps matches TRBD1 (6 bases). Germline V gene sequence: CDR1 SGHTA, CDR2 FQGNSA. Trimming took 2 bases from V and 3 from J, leaving 17 bases between them. This CDR3 contains 17 residues. The CDR3: CASSLILLTGNNQPQHF. CDR3 DNA: TGTGCCAGCAGCTTAATTTTACTGACAGGCAACAATCAGCCCCAGCATTTT. The whole variable domain, remainder taken from reference TRBV7-2 and TRBJ1-5, is GAGVSQSPSNKVTEKGKDVELRCDPISGHTALYWYRQSLGQGLEFLIYFQGNSAPDKSGLPSDRFSAERTGGSVSTLTIQRTQQEDSAVYLCASSLILLTGNNQPQHFGDGTRLSIL.

The chain's CDR3 is CASRPGGTNTEAFF. The CDR3 DNA follows: TGTGCCAGCAGGCCAGGGGGCACGAACACTGAAGCTTTCTTT. The chain couples TRBV6-6 to TRBJ1-1; 8 nucleotides align to TRBD1. The CDR3 runs to 14 residues. With 6 bases clipped from V and 1 base from J, the junction kept 4 bases outside the gene matches. Germline V gene data show CDR1 as MNHNY and CDR2 as SVGAGI (reference sequence).

The rearrangement joins TRBV2 to TRBJ2-1; the D gene is possibly TRBD1 (7 bases). CDR1 and CDR2 from the germline V gene are SNHLY and FYNNEI. This CDR3 is built from 11 residues. Between the trimmed V and J ends, which lost 6 bases and 14 bases, there was a span of 14 bases. CDR3 DNA sequence: TGTGCCAGCAGAGTACAGGGGAGGAAGTTCTTC. Protein sequence: CASRVQGRKFF.

This clone was detected once. J is TRBJ2-2 and V is TRBV28, with 9 bases that match TRBD2. Unmatched junction bases numbered 7, after V lost 7 bases and J lost 7 bases. The CDR3 runs 14 residues. The V gene's germline CDR1 is MDHEN and CDR2 SYDVKM. The CDR3 DNA reads as TGTGCCAGCACCAGCGGGGGGCCCATCGGGGAGCTGTTTTTT. It yields the protein CASTSGGPIGELFF. The entire variable domain, with the rest obtained from reference TRBV28 and TRBJ2-2, is as follows: DVKVTQSSRYLVKRTGEKVFLECVQDMDHENMFWYRQDPGLGLRLIYFSYDVKMKEKGDIPEGYSVSREKKERFSLILESASTNQTSMYLCASTSGGPIGELFFGEGSRLTVL.

V is TRBV2 and J is TRBJ2-1; perhaps TRBD2 as D (7 bases). The CDR3 covers 15 residues. From germline, CDR1 is SNHLY and CDR2 FYNNEI. Trimming stripped 8 bases from V and 7 bases from J, with 21 bases between. CDR3 loop: CASGPAGARRNEQFF. CDR3 DNA: TGTGCCAGCGGACCTGCGGGGGCGAGAAGGAATGAGCAGTTCTTC.